These 3 T cell receptor beta chains share one sample of origin, sequenced in a study of T-cell memory formation after mild COVID-19. TCRdb redid the calling of the 5' RACE reads with MiXCR, one entry per CDR3 protein. The sample lists tens of thousands of distinct CDR3 sequences; around 7.7% were seen once. The source material was PBMCs or a T cell subset sorted from them (not recorded which). These receptors were collected from a man between 18 and 29 years old who had mild COVID-19 (a few samples of this study predate the infection). Cell type and time point are not known.

V and J are TRBV18 and TRBJ2-7; D is tentatively TRBD1 or TRBD2 (5 bases each). Germline assignment: CDR1 KGHSH and CDR2 LQKENI. Trimming took off 0 bases at V and 5 bases at J, with 14 bases between the two ends. CDR3 length: 15 amino acids. CDR3 sequence: CASSPPSHGDDEQYF. CDR3 DNA sequence: TGTGCCAGCTCACCACCGAGCCACGGGGACGACGAGCAGTACTTC.

This clonotype appeared many times. V gene TRBV5-4 combines with J gene TRBJ2-7; TRBD2 agrees at 7 bases. Germline trimming cut 4 bases from V and 2 bases from J; bases unmatched to any gene: 9. The CDR3 is 15 residues long. Germline V CDR1 and CDR2: SGHNT, YYREEE (reference sequence). In nucleotides, the CDR3 is TGTGCCAGCAGCCCAGGTGCGGGGGAGCCCTACGAGCAGTACGTC. This encodes CASSPGAGEPYEQYV.

Ten or more counts support this clonotype. V and J are TRBV4-3 and TRBJ2-2, with TRBD1 matching 8 bases. Germline CDR1 and CDR2: LGHNA and YSLEER. The CDR3 spans 19 residues. Unmatched junction bases numbered 15, after V lost 3 bases and J lost 3 bases. For the CDR3, the DNA is TGCGCCAGCAGCCAGTTCGGGACAGGAAACCTGGGGGACACCGGGGAGCTGTTTTTT. Amino acid sequence: CASSQFGTGNLGDTGELFF.